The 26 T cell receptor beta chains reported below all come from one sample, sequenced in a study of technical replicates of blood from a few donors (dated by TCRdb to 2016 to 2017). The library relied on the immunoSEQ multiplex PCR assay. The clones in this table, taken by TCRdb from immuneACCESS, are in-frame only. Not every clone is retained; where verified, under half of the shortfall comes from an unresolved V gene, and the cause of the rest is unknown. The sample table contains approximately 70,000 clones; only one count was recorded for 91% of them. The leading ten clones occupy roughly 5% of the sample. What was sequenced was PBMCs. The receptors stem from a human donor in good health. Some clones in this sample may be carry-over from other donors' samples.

Here the CDR3 reads CAIKGTVQDTIYF. The CDR3 nucleotides read TGTGCCATCAAGGGGACAGTCCAGGACACCATATATTTT. V gene TRBV10-3 combines with J gene TRBJ1-3; 7 nucleotides line up with TRBD1. This CDR3 region has 13 residues. Germline V gene data show CDR1 as ENHRY and CDR2 as SYGVKD. With 7 bases clipped from V and 8 bases from J, the junction kept 8 bases outside the gene matches.

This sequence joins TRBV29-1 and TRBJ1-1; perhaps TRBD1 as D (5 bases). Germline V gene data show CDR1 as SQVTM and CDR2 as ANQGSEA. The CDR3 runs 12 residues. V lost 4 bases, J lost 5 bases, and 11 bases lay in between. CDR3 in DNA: TGCAGCGTTGTGGGGGAGGGGACTGAAGCTTTCTTT. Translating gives CSVVGEGTEAFF.

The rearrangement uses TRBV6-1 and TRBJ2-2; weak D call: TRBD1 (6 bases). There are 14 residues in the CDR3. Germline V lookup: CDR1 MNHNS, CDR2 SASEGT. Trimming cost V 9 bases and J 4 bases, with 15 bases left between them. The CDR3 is CARGEGGGTGELFF. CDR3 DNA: TGTGCCAGGGGGGAAGGGGGTGGCACCGGGGAGCTGTTTTTT.

CDR3: CASTTGGHPREAFF. CDR3 in DNA: TGTGCCAGCACAACGGGGGGACACCCACGTGAAGCTTTCTTT. V is TRBV5-4 and J is TRBJ1-1, with a possible D match to TRBD1 (6 bases). The germline V gene encodes CDR1 SGHNT and CDR2 YYREEE (reference sequence). CDR3 size: 14 residues. The V end lost 6 bases, the J end lost 7 bases, and 19 bases lay between the germline ends.

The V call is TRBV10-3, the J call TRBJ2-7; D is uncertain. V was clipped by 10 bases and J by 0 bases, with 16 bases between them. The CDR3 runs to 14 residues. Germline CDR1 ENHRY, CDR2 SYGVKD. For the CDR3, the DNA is TGTGCCACCCAGAGAAGCGAGAGCTCCTACGAGCAGTACTTC. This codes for CATQRSESSYEQYF.

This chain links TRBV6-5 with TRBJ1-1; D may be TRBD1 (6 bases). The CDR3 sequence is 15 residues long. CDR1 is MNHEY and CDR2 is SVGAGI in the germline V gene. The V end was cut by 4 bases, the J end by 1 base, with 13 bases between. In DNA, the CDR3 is TGTGCCAGCAGTTTGGGGACACTTCGGAACACTGAAGCTTTCTTT. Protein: CASSLGTLRNTEAFF.

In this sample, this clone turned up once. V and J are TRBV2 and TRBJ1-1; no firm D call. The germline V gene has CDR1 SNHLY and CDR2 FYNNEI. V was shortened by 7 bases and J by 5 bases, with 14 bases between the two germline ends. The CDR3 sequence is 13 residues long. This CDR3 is CASTDAWRTEAFF. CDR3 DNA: TGTGCCAGCACGGACGCCTGGAGGACTGAAGCTTTCTTT.

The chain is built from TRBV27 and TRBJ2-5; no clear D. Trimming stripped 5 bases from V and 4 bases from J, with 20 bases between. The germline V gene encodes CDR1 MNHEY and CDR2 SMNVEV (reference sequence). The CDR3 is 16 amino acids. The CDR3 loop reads CASSPLRVRLRETQYF. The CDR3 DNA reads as TGTGCCAGCAGTCCCCTCCGGGTGAGGCTTCGAGAGACCCAGTACTTC.

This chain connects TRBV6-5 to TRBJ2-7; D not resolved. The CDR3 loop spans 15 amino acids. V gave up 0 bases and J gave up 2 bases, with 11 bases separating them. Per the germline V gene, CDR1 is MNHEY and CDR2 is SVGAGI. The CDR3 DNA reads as TGTGCCAGCAGTTACTCGGCGGAGATTACCTACGAGCAGTACTTC. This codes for CASSYSAEITYEQYF.

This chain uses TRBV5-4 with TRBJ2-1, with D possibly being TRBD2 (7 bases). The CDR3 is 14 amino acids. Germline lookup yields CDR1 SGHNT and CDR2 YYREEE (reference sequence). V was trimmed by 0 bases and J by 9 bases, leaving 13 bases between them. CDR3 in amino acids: CASSLVGGRAEQFF. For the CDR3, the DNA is TGTGCCAGCAGCTTGGTCGGGGGGCGGGCTGAGCAGTTCTTC.

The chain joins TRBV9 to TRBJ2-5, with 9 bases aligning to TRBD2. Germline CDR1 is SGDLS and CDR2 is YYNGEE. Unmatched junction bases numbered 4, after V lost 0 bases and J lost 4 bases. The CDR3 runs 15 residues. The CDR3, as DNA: TGTGCCAGCAGCGTAGGGGGTAGCGGGGGAGAGACCCAGTACTTC. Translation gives CASSVGGSGGETQYF. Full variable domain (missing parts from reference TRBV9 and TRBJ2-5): DSGVTQTPKHLITATGQRVTLRCSPRSGDLSVYWYQQSLDQGLQFLIQYYNGEERAKGNILERFSAQQFPDLHSELNLSSLELGDSALYFCASSVGGSGGETQYFGPGTRLLVL.

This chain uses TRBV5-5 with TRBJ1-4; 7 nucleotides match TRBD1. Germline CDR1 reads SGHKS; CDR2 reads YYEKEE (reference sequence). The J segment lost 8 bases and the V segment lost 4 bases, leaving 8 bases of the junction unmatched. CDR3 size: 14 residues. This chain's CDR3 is CASSRLGQKEKLFF. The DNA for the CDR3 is TGTGCCAGCAGCCGCCTGGGACAGAAGGAAAAACTGTTTTTT.

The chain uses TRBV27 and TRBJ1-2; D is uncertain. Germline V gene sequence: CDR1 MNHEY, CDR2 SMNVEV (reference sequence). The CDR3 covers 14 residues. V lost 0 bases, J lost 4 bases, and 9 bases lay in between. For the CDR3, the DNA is TGTGCCAGCAGTTTATCAGCAGAGGTCTATGGCTACACCTTC. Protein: CASSLSAEVYGYTF.

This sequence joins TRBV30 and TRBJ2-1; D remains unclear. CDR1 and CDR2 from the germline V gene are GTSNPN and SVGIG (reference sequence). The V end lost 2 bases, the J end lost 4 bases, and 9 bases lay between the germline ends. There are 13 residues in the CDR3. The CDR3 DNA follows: TGTGCCTGGAGTCTAGGATCGTACAATGAGCAGTTCTTC. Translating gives CAWSLGSYNEQFF. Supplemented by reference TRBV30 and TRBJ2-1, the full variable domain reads SQTIHQWPATLVQPVGSPLSLECTVEGTSNPNLYWYRQAAGRGLQLLFYSVGIGQISSEVPQNLSASRPQDRQFILSSKKLLLSDSGFYLCAWSLGSYNEQFFGPGTRLTVL.

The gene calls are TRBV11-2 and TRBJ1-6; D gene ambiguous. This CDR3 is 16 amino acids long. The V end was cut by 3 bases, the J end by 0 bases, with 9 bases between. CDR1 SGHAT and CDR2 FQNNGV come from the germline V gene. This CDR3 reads CASSFLGSSYNSPLHF. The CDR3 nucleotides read TGTGCCAGCAGCTTTCTGGGGAGCTCCTATAATTCACCCCTCCACTTT.

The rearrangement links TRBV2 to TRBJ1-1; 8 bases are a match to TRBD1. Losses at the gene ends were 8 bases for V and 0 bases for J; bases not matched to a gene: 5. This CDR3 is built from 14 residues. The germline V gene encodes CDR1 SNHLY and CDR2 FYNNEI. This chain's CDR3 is CASLAGGLNTEAFF. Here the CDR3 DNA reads TGTGCCAGCCTTGCAGGGGGCTTGAACACTGAAGCTTTCTTT.

The CDR3 loop reads CASSFHSGGGPETQYF. Written as DNA, the CDR3 is TGTGCCAGCAGCTTCCATAGCGGGGGGGGACCAGAGACCCAGTACTTC. J is TRBJ2-5 and V is TRBV7-2; 11 bases align to TRBD2. CDR3 length: 16 residues. V lost 3 bases to trimming and J lost 4 bases; unmatched junction nucleotides: 7. Germline assignment: CDR1 SGHTA and CDR2 FQGNSA. The entire variable domain, with the rest obtained from reference TRBV7-2 and TRBJ2-5, is as follows: GAGVSQSPSNKVTEKGKDVELRCDPISGHTALYWYRQSLGQGLEFLIYFQGNSAPDKSGLPSDRFSAERTGGSVSTLTIQRTQQEDSAVYLCASSFHSGGGPETQYFGPGTRLLVL.

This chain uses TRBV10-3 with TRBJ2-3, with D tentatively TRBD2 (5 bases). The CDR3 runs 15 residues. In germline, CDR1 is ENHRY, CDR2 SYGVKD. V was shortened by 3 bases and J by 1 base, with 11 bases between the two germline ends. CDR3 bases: TGTGCCATCAGTGATATGGGAGAGGGCACAGATACGCAGTATTTT. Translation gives CAISDMGEGTDTQYF.

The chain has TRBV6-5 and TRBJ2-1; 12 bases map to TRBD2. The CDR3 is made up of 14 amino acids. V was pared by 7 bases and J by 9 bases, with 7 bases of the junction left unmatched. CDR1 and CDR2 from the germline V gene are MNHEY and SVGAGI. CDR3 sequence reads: CASTPSGRAFEQFF. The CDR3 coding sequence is TGTGCCAGCACACCTAGCGGGAGGGCTTTTGAGCAGTTCTTC.

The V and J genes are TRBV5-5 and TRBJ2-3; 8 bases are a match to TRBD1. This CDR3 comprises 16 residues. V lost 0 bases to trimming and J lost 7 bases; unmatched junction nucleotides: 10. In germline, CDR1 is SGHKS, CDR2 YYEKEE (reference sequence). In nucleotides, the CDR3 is TGTGCCAGCAGCTTGGGGTCTACCACAGGGGGAAATACGCAGTATTTT. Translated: CASSLGSTTGGNTQYF.

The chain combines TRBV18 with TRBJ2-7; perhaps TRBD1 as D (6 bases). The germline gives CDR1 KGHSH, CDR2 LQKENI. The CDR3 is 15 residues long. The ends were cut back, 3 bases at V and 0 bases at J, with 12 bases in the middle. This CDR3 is CASSPLDRTSYEQYF. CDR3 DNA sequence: TGTGCCAGCTCACCCCTCGACAGGACCTCCTACGAGCAGTACTTC.

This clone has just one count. In DNA, the CDR3 is TGTGCCAGCAGCTTAGACACCGGGATCCATAGCGAGCAGTACTTC. Translating it yields CASSLDTGIHSEQYF. The V call is TRBV7-6, the J call TRBJ2-7; D is possibly TRBD2 (5 bases). Germline assignment: CDR1 SGHVS and CDR2 FNYEAQ. Trimming pared 1 base from V and 6 bases from J, leaving 16 bases between. This CDR3 has 15 amino acids.

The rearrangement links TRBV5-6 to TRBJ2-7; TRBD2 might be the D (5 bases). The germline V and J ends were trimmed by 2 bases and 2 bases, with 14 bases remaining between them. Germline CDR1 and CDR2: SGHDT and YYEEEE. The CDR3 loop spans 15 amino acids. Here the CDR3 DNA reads TGTGCCAGCAGCTTAAGAGGGAGTACTACCTACGAGCAGTACTTC. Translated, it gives CASSLRGSTTYEQYF.

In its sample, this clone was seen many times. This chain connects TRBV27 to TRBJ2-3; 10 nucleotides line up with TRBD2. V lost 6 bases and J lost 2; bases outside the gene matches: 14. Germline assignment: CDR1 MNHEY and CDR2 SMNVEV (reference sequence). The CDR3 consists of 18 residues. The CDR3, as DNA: TGTGCCAGCAGCCCTTGGAGTCTAGCGGGAGATCTCACAGATACGCAGTATTTT. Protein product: CASSPWSLAGDLTDTQYF.

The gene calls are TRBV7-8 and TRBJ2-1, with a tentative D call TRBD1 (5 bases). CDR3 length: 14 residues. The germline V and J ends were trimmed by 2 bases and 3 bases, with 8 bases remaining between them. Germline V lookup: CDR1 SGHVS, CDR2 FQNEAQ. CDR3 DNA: TGTGCCAGCAGCTTAAGGCAGGGCTACAATGAGCAGTTCTTC. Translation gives CASSLRQGYNEQFF.

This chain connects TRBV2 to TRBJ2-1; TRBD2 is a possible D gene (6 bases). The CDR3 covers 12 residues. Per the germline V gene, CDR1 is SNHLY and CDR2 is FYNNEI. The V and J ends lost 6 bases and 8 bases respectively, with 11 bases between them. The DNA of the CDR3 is TGTGCCAGCAGCGCCACGGGAGATGAGCAGTTCTTC. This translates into CASSATGDEQFF.